This TCR beta chain was captured in a study of shared clonotypes between healthy human individuals. Of note for this clone: Its specificity is unknown.

CD45RO-negative, CCR7-selected cells formed the naive CD8 fraction, which excluded terminally differentiated effector memory CD45RA+ cells. Study results and limitations: Larger estimated richness was generally recorded for naive subsets relative to memory subsets.

This CDR3 region has 15 residues. V was cut by 4 bases and J by 4 bases, with 15 bases left in between. Germline CDR1 MNHEY, CDR2 SVGAGI. The method was immunoSEQ multiplex PCR; TCRdb's version includes in-frame clones alone and lacks a portion of them. The repertoire has under 2,000,000 clones, just under 95% of them found once; the top ten carry roughly 1%. The sequence came from a man aged 18 to 29 in good health. The chain uses TRBV6-5 and TRBJ2-3; D is uncertain. The specimen was naive CD8+ T cells sorted from blood. CDR3 coding DNA: TGTGCCAGCAGTTCGGTTATGAATGGGGCAGATACGCAGTATTTT. Residues: CASSSVMNGADTQYF.